These 16 T cell receptor beta chains came from one sample sequenced in a study of cytomegalovirus exposure and HLA in healthy donors. The data were produced by immunoSEQ multiplex PCR, yet TCRdb's version contains in-frame clones alone and is incomplete. Of about 76,000 clones detected, nearly 95% appear once; the ten largest clones hold approximately 1.5%. The sequencing input was PBMCs. The receptors here all came from a young man in good health and CMV-seropositive.

V gene TRBV6-5 combines with J gene TRBJ2-1; 7 bases match TRBD2. The CDR3 sequence is 15 residues long. Trimming removed 0 bases from V and 6 bases from J; junction bases left unmatched: 5. Germline V gene sequence: CDR1 MNHEY, CDR2 SVGAGI. In DNA, the CDR3 is TGTGCCAGCAGTTACTCGGCGGGAGTGGGCAATGAGCAGTTCTTC. It yields the protein CASSYSAGVGNEQFF.

V is TRBV11-3 and J is TRBJ2-5; TRBD2 agrees at 9 bases. This CDR3 contains 15 residues. Germline lookup yields CDR1 SGHNT and CDR2 YENEEA. V was pared by 4 bases and J by 5 bases, with 8 bases of the junction left unmatched. CDR3 nucleotides: TGTGCCAGCAGCTCCGCCGGGGCGGGAGGGGAGACCCAGTACTTC. It codes for CASSSAGAGGETQYF.

This chain connects TRBV27 to TRBJ2-7, with 11 bases that match TRBD2. V was pared by 0 bases and J by 4 bases, with 8 bases of the junction left unmatched. The CDR3 runs 17 residues. Germline assignment: CDR1 MNHEY and CDR2 SMNVEV (reference sequence). This chain's CDR3 is CASSLSNRLAGFYEQYF. The CDR3 DNA sequence: TGTGCCAGCAGTTTATCGAATCGACTAGCGGGATTTTACGAGCAGTACTTC.

In its sample, this clone was seen once. V is TRBV10-1 and J is TRBJ2-1; a weak D match, TRBD1 (5 bases). The CDR3 loop spans 13 amino acids. The germline V gene has CDR1 WNHNN and CDR2 SYGVQD (reference sequence). Trimming took off 0 bases at V and 8 bases at J, with 8 bases between the two ends. The CDR3 here is CASSESWGDEQFF. CDR3 nucleotides: TGCGCCAGCAGTGAGTCGTGGGGCGATGAGCAGTTCTTC.

About this clone: Other DNA sequences in this sample translate to the same CDR3. This chain connects TRBV5-1 to TRBJ2-5; 9 bases align to TRBD1. V shed 4 bases, J shed 3 bases, and the junction held 7 bases outside the gene matches. Per the germline V gene, CDR1 is SGHRS and CDR2 is YFSETQ. The CDR3 is 15 residues long. Here the CDR3 reads CASSSGTGWEETQYF. The CDR3 region has the DNA TGCGCCAGCAGCAGCGGGACAGGGTGGGAAGAGACCCAGTACTTC.

The chain joins TRBV28 to TRBJ2-7, with a weak D call TRBD2 (6 bases). The CDR3 is 18 residues long. CDR1 and CDR2 from the germline V gene are MDHEN and SYDVKM. The ends were cut back, 4 bases at V and 6 bases at J, with 28 bases in the middle. The CDR3 DNA is TGTGCCAGCAGTTCCCCCGGAGGAGTAGGGACTCCAAGGGGCGAGCAGTACTTC. It yields the protein CASSSPGGVGTPRGEQYF. Supplemented by reference TRBV28 and TRBJ2-7, the full variable domain reads DVKVTQSSRYLVKRTGEKVFLECVQDMDHENMFWYRQDPGLGLRLIYFSYDVKMKEKGDIPEGYSVSREKKERFSLILESASTNQTSMYLCASSSPGGVGTPRGEQYFGPGTRLTVT.

This rearrangement joins TRBV7-2 to TRBJ1-2; the match to TRBD1 covers 9 bases. Germline V lookup: CDR1 SGHTA, CDR2 FQGNSA. The V and J ends lost 3 bases and 6 bases, in that order; junction bases with no gene match: 8. This CDR3 contains 15 residues. The CDR3 nucleotides read TGTGCCAGCAGCTTCCAAGGGACAGGGATGCATGGCTACACCTTC. Amino acid sequence: CASSFQGTGMHGYTF.

The chain employs TRBV9 and TRBJ1-1; D is unresolved. The CDR3 totals 14 residues. Trimming left V 0 bases short and J 1 base short, with 7 bases between. Per the germline V gene, CDR1 is SGDLS and CDR2 is YYNGEE. The CDR3, as DNA: TGTGCCAGCAGCGTAGGCCAGCGGAACACTGAAGCTTTCTTT. It specifies CASSVGQRNTEAFF.

This clone was detected only once. The rearrangement links TRBV5-6 to TRBJ1-2, with TRBD1 identical over 10 bases. Per the germline V gene, CDR1 is SGHDT and CDR2 is YYEEEE. CDR3 length equals 15 residues. V shed 0 bases, J shed 4 bases, and the junction held 3 bases outside the gene matches. This chain's CDR3 is CASSLGRTGGYGYTF. CDR3 nucleotides: TGTGCCAGCAGCTTGGGTAGGACAGGGGGCTATGGCTACACCTTC.

This chain joins TRBV5-1 and TRBJ2-3, with TRBD2 identical over 11 bases. The CDR3 totals 17 residues. Germline lookup yields CDR1 SGHRS and CDR2 YFSETQ. Losses at the gene ends were 0 bases for V and 4 bases for J; bases not matched to a gene: 7. CDR3 DNA: TGCGCCAGCAGCTTGGGTGGGCTAGCGGGAGGTTCAGATACGCAGTATTTT. Translated, it gives CASSLGGLAGGSDTQYF.

This chain joins TRBV6-4 and TRBJ2-3, with no clear D. The germline V gene has CDR1 MRHNA and CDR2 SNTAGT. Deletions cut 0 bases from V and 3 bases from J, with 19 bases between. The CDR3 runs 18 residues. Here the CDR3 reads CASSDSRWAITYTDTQYF. CDR3 DNA sequence: TGTGCCAGCAGTGACTCTCGCTGGGCCATCACTTATACAGATACGCAGTATTTT.

The chain combines TRBV13 with TRBJ1-4, with a tentative D call TRBD1 (6 bases). Trimming pared 8 bases from V and 5 bases from J, leaving 15 bases between. Germline assignment: CDR1 PRHDT and CDR2 FYEKMQ (reference sequence). The CDR3 totals 14 residues. The CDR3 here is CASAHGGANEKLFF. CDR3 DNA sequence: TGTGCCAGCGCCCACGGGGGGGCGAATGAAAAACTGTTTTTT.

The V call is TRBV15, the J call TRBJ2-7; perhaps TRBD2 as D (5 bases). The CDR3 is made up of 15 amino acids. The V gene's germline CDR1 is LNHNV and CDR2 YYDKDF (reference sequence). Trimming stripped 0 bases from V and 1 base from J, with 10 bases between. This CDR3 is CATSRDLGDSYEQYF. CDR3 bases: TGTGCCACCAGCAGAGATCTCGGGGATTCCTACGAGCAGTACTTC.

The genes are TRBV11-3 and TRBJ1-2; 9 bases map to TRBD1. V shed 6 bases, J shed 6 bases, and the junction held 5 bases outside the gene matches. Germline-derived CDR1 and CDR2 are SGHNT and YENEEA. This CDR3 spans 13 amino acids. In DNA form, the CDR3 reads TGTGCCAGCAGTCGCAGACAGGGGGATGGCTACACCTTC. Translation gives CASSRRQGDGYTF. Full variable domain (outside the CDR3, taken from reference TRBV11-3 and TRBJ1-2): EAGVVQSPRYKIIEKKQPVAFWCNPISGHNTLYWYLQNLGQGPELLIRYENEEAVDDSQLPKDRFSAERLKGVDSTLKIQPAELGDSAVYLCASSRRQGDGYTFGSGTRLTVV.

V usage is TRBV6-6 and J usage is TRBJ1-5; D not certain. Germline CDR1 MNHNY, CDR2 SVGAGI (reference sequence). CDR3 length: 12 amino acids. Trimming shortened V by 6 bases and J by 3 bases, and 6 bases separated the two germline ends. DNA for the CDR3: TGTGCCAGCAGCTCCCCCAATCAGCCCCAGCATTTT. This sequence encodes CASSSPNQPQHF.

The chain carries TRBV6-5 and TRBJ1-2; D is unclear. Germline-derived CDR1 and CDR2 are MNHEY and SVGAGI. With 2 bases removed from V and 3 bases from J, the gap between germline ends came to 10 bases. This CDR3 region has 14 residues. For the CDR3, the DNA is TGTGCCAGCAGTTACGGACGGAGGGACTATGGCTACACCTTC. Protein sequence: CASSYGRRDYGYTF.